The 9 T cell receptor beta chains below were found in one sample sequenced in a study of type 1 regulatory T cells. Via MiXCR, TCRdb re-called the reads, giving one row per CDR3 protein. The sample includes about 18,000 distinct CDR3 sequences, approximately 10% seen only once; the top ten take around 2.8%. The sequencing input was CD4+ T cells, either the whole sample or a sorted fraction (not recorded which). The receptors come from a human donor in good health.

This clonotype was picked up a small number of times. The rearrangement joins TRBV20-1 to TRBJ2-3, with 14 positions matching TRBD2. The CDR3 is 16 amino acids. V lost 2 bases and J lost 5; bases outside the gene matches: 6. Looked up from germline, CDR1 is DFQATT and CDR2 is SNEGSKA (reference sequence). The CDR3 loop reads CSARNPGLAGVDTQYF. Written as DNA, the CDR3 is TGCAGTGCTAGAAATCCGGGACTAGCGGGGGTAGATACGCAGTATTTT.

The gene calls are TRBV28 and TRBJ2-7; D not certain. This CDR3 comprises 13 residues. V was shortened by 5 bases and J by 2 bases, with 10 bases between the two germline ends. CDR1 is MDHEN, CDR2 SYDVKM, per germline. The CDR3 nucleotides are TGTGCCAGCAGTCGCATCTCGCCCTACGAGCAGTACTTC. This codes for CASSRISPYEQYF. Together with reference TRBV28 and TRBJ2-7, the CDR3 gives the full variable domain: DVKVTQSSRYLVKRTGEKVFLECVQDMDHENMFWYRQDPGLGLRLIYFSYDVKMKEKGDIPEGYSVSREKKERFSLILESASTNQTSMYLCASSRISPYEQYFGPGTRLTVT.

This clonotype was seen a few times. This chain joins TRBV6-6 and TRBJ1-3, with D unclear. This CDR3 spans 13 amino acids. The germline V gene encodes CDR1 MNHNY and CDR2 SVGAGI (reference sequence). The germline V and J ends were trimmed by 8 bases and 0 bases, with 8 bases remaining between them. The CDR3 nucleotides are TGTGCCAGCCTCTCATCCTCTGGAAACACCATATATTTT. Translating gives CASLSSSGNTIYF.

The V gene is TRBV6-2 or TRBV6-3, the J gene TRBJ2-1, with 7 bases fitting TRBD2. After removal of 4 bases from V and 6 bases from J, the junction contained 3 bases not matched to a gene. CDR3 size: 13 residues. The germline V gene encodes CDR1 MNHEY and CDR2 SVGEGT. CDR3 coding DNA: TGTGCCAGCAGTTCACTAGCGAGCAATGAGCAGTTCTTC. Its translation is CASSSLASNEQFF.

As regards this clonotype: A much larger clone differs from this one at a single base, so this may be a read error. The CDR3 DNA reads TGTGCCAGCAGCTTTACGGAGGAGACCCAGTACTTC. Protein: CASSFTEETQYF. The chain links TRBV7-9 to TRBJ2-5; D gene unclear. Trimming removed 3 bases at V and 5 bases at J, with 7 bases between. Germline values: CDR1 SEHNR, CDR2 FQNEAQ (reference sequence). The CDR3 has 12 residues.

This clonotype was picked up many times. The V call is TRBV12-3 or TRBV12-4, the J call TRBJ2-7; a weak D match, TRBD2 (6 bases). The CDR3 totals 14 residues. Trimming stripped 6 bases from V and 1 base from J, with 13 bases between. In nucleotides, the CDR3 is TGTGCCAGCAGACTCGGGACTTCGTCCTACGAGCAGTACTTC. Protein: CASRLGTSSYEQYF.

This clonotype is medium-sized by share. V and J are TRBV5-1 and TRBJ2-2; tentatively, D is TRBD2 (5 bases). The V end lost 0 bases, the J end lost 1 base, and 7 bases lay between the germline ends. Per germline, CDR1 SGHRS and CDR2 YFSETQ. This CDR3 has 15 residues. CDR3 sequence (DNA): TGCGCCAGCAGCTTGGCCGGAGGGAACACCGGGGAGCTGTTTTTT. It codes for CASSLAGGNTGELFF.

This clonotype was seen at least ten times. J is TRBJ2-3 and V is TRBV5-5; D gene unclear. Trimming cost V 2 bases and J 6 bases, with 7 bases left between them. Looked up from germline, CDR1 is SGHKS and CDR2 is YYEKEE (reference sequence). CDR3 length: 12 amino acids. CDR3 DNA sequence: TGTGCCAGCAGCTTCGATAGGGATACGCAGTATTTT. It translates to CASSFDRDTQYF.

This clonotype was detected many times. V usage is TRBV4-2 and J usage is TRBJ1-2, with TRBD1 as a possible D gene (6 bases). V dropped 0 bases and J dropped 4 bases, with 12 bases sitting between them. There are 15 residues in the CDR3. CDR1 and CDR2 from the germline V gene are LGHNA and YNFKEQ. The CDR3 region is CASSQEYDRSYGYTF. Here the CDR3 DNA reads TGTGCCAGCAGCCAAGAGTATGACAGGTCCTATGGCTACACCTTC.